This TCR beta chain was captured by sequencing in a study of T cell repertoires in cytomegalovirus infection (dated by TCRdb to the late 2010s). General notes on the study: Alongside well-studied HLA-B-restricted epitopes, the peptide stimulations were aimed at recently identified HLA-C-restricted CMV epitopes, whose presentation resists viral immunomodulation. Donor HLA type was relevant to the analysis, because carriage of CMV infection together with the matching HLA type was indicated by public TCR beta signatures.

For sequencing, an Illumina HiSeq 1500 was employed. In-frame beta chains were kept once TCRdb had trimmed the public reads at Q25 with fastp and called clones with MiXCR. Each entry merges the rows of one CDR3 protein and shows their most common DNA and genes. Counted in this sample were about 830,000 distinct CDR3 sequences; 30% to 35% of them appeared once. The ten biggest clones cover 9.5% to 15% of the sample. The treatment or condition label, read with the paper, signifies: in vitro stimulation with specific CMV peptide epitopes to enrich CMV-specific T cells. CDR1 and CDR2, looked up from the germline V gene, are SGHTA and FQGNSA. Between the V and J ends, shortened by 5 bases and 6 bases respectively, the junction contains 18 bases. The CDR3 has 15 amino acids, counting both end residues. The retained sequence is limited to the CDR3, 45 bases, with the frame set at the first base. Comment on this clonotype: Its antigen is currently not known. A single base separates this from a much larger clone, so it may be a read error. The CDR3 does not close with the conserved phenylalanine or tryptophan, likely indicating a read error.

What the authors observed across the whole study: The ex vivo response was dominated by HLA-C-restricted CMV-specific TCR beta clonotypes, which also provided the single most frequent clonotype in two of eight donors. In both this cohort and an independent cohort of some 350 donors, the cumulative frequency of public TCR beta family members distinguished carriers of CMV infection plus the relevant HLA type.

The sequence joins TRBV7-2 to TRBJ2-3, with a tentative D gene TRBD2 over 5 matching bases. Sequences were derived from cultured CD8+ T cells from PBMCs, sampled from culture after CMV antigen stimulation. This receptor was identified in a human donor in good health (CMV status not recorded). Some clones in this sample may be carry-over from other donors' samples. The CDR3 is CASSAPTKGKDTQYS. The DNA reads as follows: TGTGCCAGCAGCGCTCCGACTAAAGGGAAGGATACGCAGTATTCT.